Listed here are 20 T cell receptor beta chains from one sample, sequenced in a study of beta chain features in type 1 diabetes. Whole-study findings and limits: Moderately but significantly shorter TCRB CDR3s were found in Type 1 diabetes patients in all four CD4+ subsets.

The entirety of the isolated RNA underwent reverse transcription, so expressed TCRB transcripts were sequenced. Sequenced by immunoSEQ multiplex PCR; TCRdb stores in-frame clones only, minus some. Of around 240,000 clones listed, 16% are singletons. Their target antigens are unknown. The specimen sequenced was naive CD4+ T cells from blood. The source of these receptors is a man younger than 40 with type 1 diabetes.

The chain uses TRBV5-1 and TRBJ2-3; 7 bases match TRBD1. Germline trimming cut 3 bases from V and 6 bases from J; bases unmatched to any gene: 7. The CDR3 loop spans 14 amino acids. In germline, CDR1 is SGHRS, CDR2 YFSETQ. CDR3 bases: TGCGCCAGCAGCTCGATGCAGGGGGAGGATACGCAGTATTTT. Amino acid sequence: CASSSMQGEDTQYF.

There are a few counts of this clone. This chain links TRBV27 with TRBJ2-3, with TRBD2 identical over 8 bases. Losses at the gene ends were 3 bases for V and 1 base for J; bases not matched to a gene: 9. Germline V CDR1 and CDR2: MNHEY, SMNVEV (reference sequence). The CDR3 consists of 17 residues. This CDR3 is CASSFLPLGRGTDTQYF. The CDR3 bases are TGTGCCAGCAGTTTCCTCCCTCTCGGGAGGGGCACAGATACGCAGTATTTT.

The chain uses TRBV29-1 and TRBJ1-1; 8 nucleotides align to TRBD1. The CDR3 length is 14 residues. Trimming at V came to 2 bases and at J to 11 bases, leaving 13 bases not matched to a gene. Germline CDR1 and CDR2: SQVTM and ANQGSEA. Written as DNA, the CDR3 is TGCAGCGTTGAACCCGCCGGATGGGACAGGAATGCTTTCTTT. It encodes CSVEPAGWDRNAFF. Combining the CDR3 with reference TRBV29-1 and TRBJ1-1 gives the whole variable domain SAVISQKPSRDICQRGTSLTIQCQVDSQVTMMFWYRQQPGQSLTLIATANQGSEATYESGFVIDKFPISRPNLTFSTLTVSNMSPEDSSIYLCSVEPAGWDRNAFFGQGTRLTVV.

The V and J genes are TRBV7-6 and TRBJ2-5, with 8 bases aligning to TRBD2. The ends lost 1 base at V and 5 bases at J; junction bases unmatched: 3. CDR3 length: 14 residues. Germline V gives CDR1 SGHVS, CDR2 FNYEAQ. CDR3 DNA: TGTGCCAGCAGCTTAGGCCGCGGGAGGGAGACCCAGTACTTC. Translating gives CASSLGRGRETQYF.

The chain combines TRBV2 with TRBJ2-7; no reliable D call. Trimming took 7 bases from V and 2 from J, leaving 6 bases between them. The CDR3 loop spans 11 amino acids. Germline CDR1 and CDR2: SNHLY and FYNNEI. CDR3 residues: CASTVAYEQYF. Written as DNA, the CDR3 is TGTGCCAGCACAGTCGCCTACGAGCAGTACTTC.

This clone was observed a handful of times. The V gene is TRBV5-1, the J gene TRBJ1-5, with a possible D match to TRBD1 (5 bases). Germline loops: CDR1 SGHRS, CDR2 YFSETQ. The CDR3 is 13 residues long. Deletions cut 5 bases from V and 7 bases from J, with 13 bases between. The CDR3 sequence: CASSQGGAQPQHF. DNA of the CDR3: TGCGCCAGCAGTCAGGGAGGCGCGCAGCCCCAGCATTTT.

This clone occurred a few times. The rearrangement uses TRBV2 and TRBJ2-4, with unresolved D. The CDR3 is 13 residues long. Trimming took 6 bases from V and 10 from J, leaving 16 bases between them. Germline CDR1 and CDR2: SNHLY and FYNNEI. CDR3 in amino acids: CASRRLLARIQYF. In DNA, the CDR3 is TGTGCCAGCAGGCGGCTATTAGCAAGGATTCAGTACTTC.

The gene calls are TRBV25-1 and TRBJ2-5; a weak D match, TRBD2 (6 bases). This CDR3 is built from 16 residues. Trimming took off 1 base at V and 2 bases at J, with 14 bases between the two ends. The germline CDR1 and CDR2 sequences are MGHDK and SYGVNS. The CDR3 bases are TGTGCCAGCAGTGAATTAGGAGGGCGGGCTCAAGAGACCCAGTACTTC. Amino acid sequence: CASSELGGRAQETQYF.

The chain uses TRBV7-9 and TRBJ2-7; 9 nucleotides align to TRBD1. V shed 5 bases, J shed 6 bases, and the junction held 8 bases outside the gene matches. Germline assignment: CDR1 SEHNR and CDR2 FQNEAQ (reference sequence). CDR3 size: 14 residues. The CDR3 sequence is CASSTGQGMSEQYF. CDR3 nucleotide sequence: TGTGCCAGCAGCACGGGACAGGGAATGAGCGAGCAGTACTTC.

This chain links TRBV2 with TRBJ2-1; no clear D gene. V was cut by 7 bases and J by 12 bases, with 16 bases left in between. Germline lookup yields CDR1 SNHLY and CDR2 FYNNEI. The CDR3 is 12 amino acids. The CDR3 DNA sequence: TGTGCCAGCACCTTGACTCCTTGGAGGCAGTTCTTC. Translated, it gives CASTLTPWRQFF.

This clone appeared a few times. The genes are TRBV25-1 and TRBJ2-1; D is unresolved. V gave up 8 bases and J gave up 9 bases, with 11 bases separating them. Germline CDR1 reads MGHDK; CDR2 reads SYGVNS. The CDR3 has 11 residues. The CDR3: CASRPGSEQFF. CDR3 coding DNA: TGTGCCAGCCGGCCGGGTTCTGAGCAGTTCTTC.

V and J are TRBV2 and TRBJ2-1; D gene unclear. Trimming took off 2 bases at V and 10 bases at J, with 12 bases between the two ends. This CDR3 contains 13 residues. The germline CDR1 and CDR2 sequences are SNHLY and FYNNEI. The CDR3 bases are TGTGCCAGCAGTGAACTAGTATCTATAGAGCAGTTCTTC. This translates into CASSELVSIEQFF.

The chain uses TRBV5-1 and TRBJ2-1; D gene ambiguous. Germline CDR1 is SGHRS and CDR2 is YFSETQ. Trimming pared 0 bases from V and 8 bases from J, leaving 12 bases between. The CDR3 covers 14 residues. The CDR3, as DNA: TGCGCCAGCAGCTTGGCTGCGAGTTCGGATGAGCAGTTCTTC. Protein sequence: CASSLAASSDEQFF. The whole variable domain, remainder taken from reference TRBV5-1 and TRBJ2-1, is KAGVTQTPRYLIKTRGQQVTLSCSPISGHRSVSWYQQTPGQGLQFLFEYFSETQRNKGNFPGRFSGRQFSNSRSEMNVSTLELGDSALYLCASSLAASSDEQFFGPGTRLTVL.

In this sample, this clone turned up a few times. The CDR3 DNA is TGTGCCAGCAGTAGCAGGGCAGGGGTCTTATACGAGCAGTACTTC. Translation gives CASSSRAGVLYEQYF. The rearrangement links TRBV27 to TRBJ2-7, with D perhaps matching TRBD1 (6 bases). CDR3 length: 15 amino acids. Deletions cut 5 bases from V and 4 bases from J, with 18 bases between. The germline V gene has CDR1 MNHEY and CDR2 SMNVEV (reference sequence).

This clone was detected only a few times. The chain uses TRBV2 and TRBJ2-5; D remains ambiguous. The V gene lost 5 bases and the J gene lost 2 bases, with 9 bases spanning the gap. This CDR3 comprises 13 residues. Germline-derived CDR1 and CDR2 are SNHLY and FYNNEI. The CDR3: CASSRRIQETQYF. CDR3 DNA sequence: TGTGCCAGCAGTAGACGGATACAAGAGACCCAGTACTTC. The full variable domain, with the rest looked up from reference TRBV2 and TRBJ2-5, is EPEVTQTPSHQVTQMGQEVILRCVPISNHLYFYWYRQILGQKVEFLVSFYNNEISEKSEIFDDQFSVERPDGSNFTLKIRSTKLEDSAMYFCASSRRIQETQYFGPGTRLLVL.

The J gene is TRBJ2-5, the V gene TRBV2; D is perhaps TRBD2 (5 bases). V was trimmed by 5 bases and J by 2 bases, leaving 9 bases between them. This CDR3 is 13 amino acids long. Germline V gene data show CDR1 as SNHLY and CDR2 as FYNNEI. CDR3 sequence reads: CASSSRGQETQYF. DNA for the CDR3: TGTGCCAGCAGTTCCCGGGGACAAGAGACCCAGTACTTC.

The chain couples TRBV5-4 to TRBJ2-2, with 8 bases lining up with TRBD1. Germline lookup yields CDR1 SGHNT and CDR2 YYREEE (reference sequence). The CDR3 extends over 14 amino acids. V gave up 4 bases and J gave up 7 bases; unmatched junction bases: 6. The CDR3 DNA reads as TGTGCCAGCAGCACCGGACAGGGACGCGGGGAGCTGTTTTTT. This sequence encodes CASSTGQGRGELFF.

The table lists this clone with a few counts. Other DNA sequences in the same sample also yield this CDR3. The rearrangement joins TRBV7-9 to TRBJ1-1; D call uncertain. Deletions cut 1 base from V and 4 bases from J, with 7 bases between. The CDR3 spans 13 residues. CDR1 and CDR2 from the germline V gene are SEHNR and FQNEAQ (reference sequence). The CDR3 reads CASSLGVSTEAFF. The CDR3 region has the DNA TGTGCCAGCAGCTTAGGGGTAAGCACTGAAGCTTTCTTT.

This chain uses TRBV7-9 with TRBJ2-7, with 10 nucleotides matching TRBD1. The V segment lost 5 bases and the J segment 4 bases; nucleotides outside the gene matches: 11. Germline V CDR1 and CDR2: SEHNR, FQNEAQ (reference sequence). This CDR3 is 16 amino acids long. The chain's CDR3 is CASSPRADRGQYEQYF. CDR3 bases: TGTGCCAGCAGCCCAAGGGCCGACAGGGGGCAATACGAGCAGTACTTC.

This clone has just a few counts. The rearrangement joins TRBV10-3 to TRBJ2-5; no clear D. Germline lookup yields CDR1 ENHRY and CDR2 SYGVKD. V shed 3 bases and J shed 0 bases, with 8 bases lying between them. The CDR3 is 14 amino acids. CDR3 amino acids: CAISERNNQETQYF. The CDR3 DNA is TGTGCCATCAGTGAAAGGAACAACCAAGAGACCCAGTACTTC.